This note documents a single T cell receptor (beta chain) sequence. Its antigen is unknown. The junction and the germline gene differ at one end; a read error may be behind it. A single record per CDR3 protein comes from TCRdb applying MiXCR to the RACE reads. The sample shows tens of thousands of distinct CDR3 sequences, about a tenth of them seen only once. The sample comes from a study of human T cells and chemical hapten exposure. General study points: It should be noted that donors had alopecia, so their immune response may differ from healthy people's.

Time point specified: patch test 1, 2 weeks after DPC sensitization. Treatment: therapeutic diphenylcyclopropenone sensitization with weekly scalp DPC. The source was whole blood, collected in connection with sensitization to the hapten diphenylcyclopropenone (DPC). The sequence was obtained from a woman aged 45-65 years with alopecia areata. Some clones in this sample may be carry-over from other donors' samples.

The CDR3 sequence: CTSSLGLGVYNEQFF. The CDR3 nucleotides are TGTACCAGCAGCTTGGGTCTCGGGGTATACAATGAGCAGTTCTTC. The V gene is TRBV28, the J gene TRBJ2-1; D is possibly TRBD2 (5 bases). The CDR3 has 15 residues. The germline V gene has CDR1 MDHEN and CDR2 SYDVKM.